Listed below are T cell receptor beta chains from one sample, sequenced in a study of blood T cell repertoires in COVID-19. Repertoires were generated with immunoSEQ multiplex PCR, while TCRdb's copy carries only in-frame clones and drops some. The sample lists around 230,000 clones; approximately 81% were seen once. The sample consisted of peripheral blood. The receptors derive from an elderly woman with acute or convalescent COVID-19. Both conserved end residues are part of each CDR3. Each record gives: D gene, J gene, V gene, CDR3 DNA, CDR3 protein. D genes are given only for firm matches.

- | TRBJ1-2 | TRBV3-1/TRBV3-2 | TGTGCCAGCAGCCAAATAGGAGATAACTATGGCTACACCTTC | CASSQIGDNYGYTF
TRBD1 | TRBJ1-4 | TRBV6-5 | TGTGCCAGCAGCCTTGACAGGGGTGGAGAAAAACTGTTTTTT | CASSLDRGGEKLFF
TRBD2 | TRBJ2-7 | TRBV15 | TGTGCCACCAGCAGAGCGAGCGGGAGGACCGAGCAGTACTTC | CATSRASGRTEQYF
TRBD2 | TRBJ2-3 | TRBV5-1 | TGCGCCAGCAGCTTGGCGTCTAGCGGGGGGCCGCCGTATTTT | CASSLASSGGPPYF
- | TRBJ2-1 | TRBV6-4 | TGTGCCAGCAGTGACACCCTAGCCCGGAATGAGCAGTTCTTC | CASSDTLARNEQFF
TRBD2 | TRBJ2-1 | TRBV6-5 | TGTGCCAGCAGGACCACTAGCGGGGGGTACAATGAGCAGTTCTTC | CASRTTSGGYNEQFF
- | TRBJ1-5 | TRBV6-6 | TGTGCCAGCAGTTACGACAAGAGTTATCAGCCCCAGCATTTT | CASSYDKSYQPQHF
- | TRBJ1-1 | TRBV30 | TGTGCCTGGGGTGGACTAGGGGGGAGAACTGAAGCTTTCTTT | CAWGGLGGRTEAFF
TRBD1 | TRBJ2-3 | TRBV6-2/TRBV6-3 | TGTGCCAGCAGTCCGGGACAGGGGAAAACAGATACGCAGTATTTT | CASSPGQGKTDTQYF
TRBD1 | TRBJ1-4 | TRBV7-9 | TGTGCCAGCAGCTTTACAGGGGGTGAAAAACTGTTTTTT | CASSFTGGEKLFF
TRBD1 | TRBJ1-2 | TRBV5-6 | TGTGCCAGCAGCTTCAGACAGGGTAGGGATGGCTACACCTTC | CASSFRQGRDGYTF
TRBD1 | TRBJ1-2 | TRBV5-1 | TGCGCCAGCAGCTCAGGGACAGCTAACTATGGCTACACCTTC | CASSSGTANYGYTF
- | TRBJ2-7 | TRBV6-5 | TGTGCCAGCAGTTACTCCGGGAGTACCCCCGAGCAGTACTTC | CASSYSGSTPEQYF
TRBD2 | TRBJ2-1 | TRBV7-2 | TGTGCCAGCAGCTCCCTAGCGGGGGGTGCCTACAATGAGCAGTTCTTC | CASSSLAGGAYNEQFF
- | TRBJ1-2 | TRBV5-1 | TGCGCCAGCAGCTTGCAGGGTGGCTACACCTTC | CASSLQGGYTF
TRBD2 | TRBJ2-5 | TRBV3-1/TRBV3-2 | TGTGCCAGCAGCCAAGACGTCGGGGGAGGGGAGACCCAGTACTTC | CASSQDVGGGETQYF
- | TRBJ2-1 | TRBV20-1 | TGCAGTGCGAGAGGTCCGAATGAGCAGTTCTTC | CSARGPNEQFF
TRBD1 | TRBJ1-2 | TRBV6-5 | TGTGCCAGCAGTTACGGAGGGGGCGACTATGGCTACACCTTC | CASSYGGGDYGYTF
TRBD1 | TRBJ1-1 | TRBV29-1 | TGCAGCGTTCACCCGACAGGGGTCCCAGAAGCTTTCTTT | CSVHPTGVPEAFF
- | TRBJ1-1 | TRBV20-1 | TGCAGTGCTAGTTTTCCGGCAGGGTGGGCTTTCTTT | CSASFPAGWAFF
TRBD2 | TRBJ2-5 | TRBV19 | TGTGCCAGTAGTATAGATACGGGAGGGGGGGAGACCCAGTACTTC | CASSIDTGGGETQYF
TRBD2 | TRBJ2-5 | TRBV19 | TGTGCCAGAACGACCGGTGTAGCGGGAGGGTTGCGTGAGACCCAGTACTTC | CARTTGVAGGLRETQYF
- | TRBJ1-3 | TRBV7-8 | TGTGCCAGCAGCTTAGAGACGGGTGCTGGAAACACCATATATTTT | CASSLETGAGNTIYF
TRBD1 | TRBJ1-5 | TRBV6-5 | TGTGCCAGCAGTTATGGCCAGGGGGGCAATCAGCCCCAGCATTTT | CASSYGQGGNQPQHF
TRBD1 | TRBJ1-5 | TRBV2 | TGTGCCAGCAGGCAGGGACAGAACAATCAGCCCCAGCATTTT | CASRQGQNNQPQHF
- | TRBJ2-1 | TRBV15 | TGTGCCACCAGCAGGAAAGAGCAGGGTAACTGGGGCTACAATGAGCAGTTCTTC | CATSRKEQGNWGYNEQFF
TRBD2 | TRBJ2-2 | TRBV14 | TGTGCCAGCAGCCAAGTCGGGGGGGCGAACACCGGGGAGCTGTTTTTT | CASSQVGGANTGELFF
- | TRBJ2-7 | TRBV28 | TGTGCCAGCAGTTTCTACTCCTACGAGCAGTACTTC | CASSFYSYEQYF
- | TRBJ1-2 | TRBV19 | TGTGCCAGTAGTAGCGGGGGGGCCTATGGCTACACCTTC | CASSSGGAYGYTF
TRBD1 | TRBJ1-3 | TRBV7-9 | TGTGCCAGCAGCCCCGGGACAGACTCTGGAAACACCATATATTTT | CASSPGTDSGNTIYF
TRBD2 | TRBJ2-7 | TRBV5-1 | TGCGCCAGCAGCCCGGGGGGGGCGGCCTACGAGCAGTACTTC | CASSPGGAAYEQYF
TRBD1 | TRBJ1-5 | TRBV27 | TGTGCCAGCAGTCCAGACAGGGGCATCAATCAGCCCCAGCATTTT | CASSPDRGINQPQHF
- | TRBJ2-5 | TRBV4-1 | TGCGCCAGCAGCCAAGCTTCGACTCGGGGGGAGACCCAGTACTTC | CASSQASTRGETQYF